A single sample gave rise to the 13 T cell receptor beta chains below, sequenced in a study of blood T cell repertoires in COVID-19 (TCRdb year 2020). Libraries were constructed by the immunoSEQ multiplex PCR assay. In its TCRdb copy, this immuneACCESS table keeps in-frame sequences only and misses some clones. Where compared with another copy, unresolved V genes explain less than half of these, and the others have no known cause. The sample table holds about 200,000 clones, of which 85% to 90% were seen once. The ten largest clones capture 5.9% of the sample. The sample comprised peripheral blood. The source is an elderly man with acute or convalescent COVID-19.

V usage is TRBV11-2 and J usage is TRBJ2-2; TRBD2 aligns across 12 bases. Germline V CDR1 and CDR2: SGHAT, FQNNGV. Germline trimming cut 4 bases from V and 1 base from J; bases unmatched to any gene: 4. The CDR3 contains 17 residues. CDR3 region: CASSSGLAGRNTGELFF. As DNA, the CDR3 is TGTGCCAGCAGCTCTGGACTAGCGGGAAGGAACACCGGGGAGCTGTTTTTT.

The CDR3 spells CAWRRGLGETQYF. The CDR3 coding sequence is TGTGCCTGGCGAAGGGGGCTCGGAGAGACCCAGTACTTC. V and J are TRBV30 and TRBJ2-5; 7 nucleotides agree with TRBD1. The germline gives CDR1 GTSNPN, CDR2 SVGIG (reference sequence). The CDR3 has 13 residues. J lost 4 bases, V lost 5 bases, and 7 bases had no gene match.

The chain couples TRBV5-1 to TRBJ1-1; maybe TRBD1 (6 bases). The germline V gene has CDR1 SGHRS and CDR2 YFSETQ. Trimming took 0 bases from V and 1 from J, leaving 7 bases between them. The CDR3 is made up of 14 amino acids. CDR3 sequence (DNA): TGCGCCAGCAGCTTGGGGGGACAGAACACTGAAGCTTTCTTT. Protein: CASSLGGQNTEAFF.

This CDR3 reads CATSDPGVSNQPQHF. In DNA form, the CDR3 reads TGTGCCACCAGTGACCCAGGGGTAAGCAATCAGCCCCAGCATTTT. The J gene is TRBJ1-5, the V gene TRBV24-1, with D maybe TRBD1 (6 bases). Trimming took 4 bases from V and 1 from J, leaving 10 bases between them. The CDR3 length is 15 residues. CDR1 KGHDR and CDR2 SFDVKD come from the germline V gene.

This chain links TRBV3-1 (or the pseudogene TRBV3-2) with TRBJ2-1; 9 bases match TRBD2. This CDR3 is 14 amino acids long. Trimming cost V 7 bases and J 7 bases; bases outside gene matches: 8. The germline CDR1 and CDR2 sequences are LGHDT and YNNKEL (reference sequence). CDR3 residues: CASNLAGEVNEQFF. CDR3 DNA: TGTGCCAGCAACTTAGCGGGAGAGGTGAATGAGCAGTTCTTC.

The chain combines TRBV7-9 with TRBJ1-5; no reliable D call. V was cut by 2 bases and J by 2 bases, with 4 bases left in between. The CDR3 covers 13 residues. Germline V gene sequence: CDR1 SEHNR, CDR2 FQNEAQ (reference sequence). The CDR3 region is CASSLSGNQPQHF. The CDR3 nucleotides are TGTGCCAGCAGCTTATCCGGCAATCAGCCCCAGCATTTT.

The rearrangement uses TRBV13 and TRBJ1-6; D perhaps matches TRBD1 (6 bases). CDR3 length: 13 residues. Germline V gives CDR1 PRHDT, CDR2 FYEKMQ (reference sequence). V gave up 4 bases and J gave up 9 bases, with 10 bases separating them. The CDR3 protein is CASSSQGISPLHF. The CDR3 nucleotides are TGTGCCAGCAGCTCCCAGGGGATTTCACCCCTCCACTTT.

This rearrangement joins TRBV29-1 to TRBJ1-2; 8 positions match TRBD1. J was trimmed by 4 bases and V by 3 bases; bases with no gene match: 7. CDR1 SQVTM and CDR2 ANQGSEA come from the germline V gene. This CDR3 spans 14 amino acids. CDR3 nucleotides: TGCAGCGTTGAGTTGGACAGGGAACTCTATGGCTACACCTTC. It yields the protein CSVELDRELYGYTF.

The rearrangement joins TRBV6-5 to TRBJ2-5, with 8 positions matching TRBD1. The CDR3 contains 14 residues. Germline CDR1 and CDR2: MNHEY and SVGAGI. V lost 6 bases and J lost 2; bases outside the gene matches: 5. The CDR3, as DNA: TGTGCCAGCAGCCTCGACAGGGGTCAAGAGACCCAGTACTTC. This encodes CASSLDRGQETQYF.

The V call is TRBV6-5, the J call TRBJ2-2; 9 positions match TRBD1. The CDR3 is 15 amino acids. Unmatched junction bases numbered 3, after V lost 5 bases and J lost 2 bases. Germline CDR1 MNHEY, CDR2 SVGAGI. The CDR3 reads CASSRDRVNTGELFF. The CDR3 DNA follows: TGTGCCAGCAGTCGGGACAGGGTCAACACCGGGGAGCTGTTTTTT.

The chain uses TRBV11-3 and TRBJ1-1; tentatively, D is TRBD1 (5 bases). V lost 2 bases, J lost 11 bases, and 15 bases lay in between. The CDR3 has 13 residues. Germline V gene lookup returns CDR1 SGHNT and CDR2 YENEEA. The CDR3 sequence is CASSLSLGLGAFF. The CDR3 nucleotides read TGTGCCAGCAGCTTATCTTTGGGACTTGGGGCTTTCTTT.

The table lists this clone with many counts. J is TRBJ2-3 and V is TRBV5-1; the match to TRBD1 covers 10 bases. Per the germline V gene, CDR1 is SGHRS and CDR2 is YFSETQ. The J segment lost 4 bases and the V segment lost 3 bases, leaving 5 bases of the junction unmatched. This CDR3 has 15 amino acids. The CDR3 loop reads CASSSGTGDADTQYF. CDR3 in DNA: TGCGCCAGCAGCTCCGGGACAGGGGACGCAGATACGCAGTATTTT.

The V and J genes are TRBV6-6 and TRBJ2-7; 14 bases agree with TRBD2. V lost 6 bases, J lost 5 bases, and 9 bases stayed unmatched. Germline V gives CDR1 MNHNY, CDR2 SVGAGI (reference sequence). This CDR3 has 16 residues. CDR3 region: CASSDPGLAGDHEQYF. DNA for the CDR3: TGTGCCAGCAGCGATCCGGGACTAGCGGGAGACCACGAGCAGTACTTC.